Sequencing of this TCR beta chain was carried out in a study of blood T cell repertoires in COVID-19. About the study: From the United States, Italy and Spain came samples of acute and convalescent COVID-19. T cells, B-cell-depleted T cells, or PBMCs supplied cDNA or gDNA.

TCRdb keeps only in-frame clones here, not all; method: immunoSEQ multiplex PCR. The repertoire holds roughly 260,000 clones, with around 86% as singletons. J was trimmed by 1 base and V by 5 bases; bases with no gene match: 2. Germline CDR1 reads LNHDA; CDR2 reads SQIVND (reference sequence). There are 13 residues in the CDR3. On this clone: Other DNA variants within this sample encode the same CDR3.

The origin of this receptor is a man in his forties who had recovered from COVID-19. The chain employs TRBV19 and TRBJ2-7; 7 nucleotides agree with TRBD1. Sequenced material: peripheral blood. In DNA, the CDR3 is TGTGCCAGTAGTCGGACAGGATCCTACGAGCAGTACTTC. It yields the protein CASSRTGSYEQYF. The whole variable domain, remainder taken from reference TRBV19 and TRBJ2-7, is DGGITQSPKYLFRKEGQNVTLSCEQNLNHDAMYWYRQDPGQGLRLIYYSQIVNDFQKGDIAEGYSVSREKKESFPLTVTSAQKNPTAFYLCASSRTGSYEQYFGPGTRLTVT.